The subject of this entry is one TCR beta chain. This specimen belongs to a study of blood T cell repertoires in COVID-19. Study context: Samples taken during acute and convalescent COVID-19 were collected in the United States, Italy and Spain. Sources were T cells, B-cell-depleted T cells, or PBMCs; the material itself was cDNA or gDNA.

Original handling: Quantification of nucleated cells was approximated via reference gene primer amplification. Using immunoSEQ multiplex PCR, the repertoire was profiled, and TCRdb retains in-frame clones only, with some absent. V and J calls and clone size are those listed in that table; D and trimming were worked out from the DNA. The table has 250,000 or so clones, roughly four fifths seen once. Germline assignment: CDR1 SGDLS and CDR2 YYNGEE. This CDR3 is built from 13 residues. V lost 4 bases and J lost 6, with 13 bases in between. The V call is TRBV9, the J call TRBJ1-2; possible D gene TRBD1, 5 bases. The specimen sequenced was peripheral blood. The receptor's source is a woman aged 80 or older with acute or convalescent COVID-19. The DNA of the CDR3 is TGTGCCAGCAGCTTGGACACGAACGATGGCTACACCTTC. Amino acids: CASSLDTNDGYTF.